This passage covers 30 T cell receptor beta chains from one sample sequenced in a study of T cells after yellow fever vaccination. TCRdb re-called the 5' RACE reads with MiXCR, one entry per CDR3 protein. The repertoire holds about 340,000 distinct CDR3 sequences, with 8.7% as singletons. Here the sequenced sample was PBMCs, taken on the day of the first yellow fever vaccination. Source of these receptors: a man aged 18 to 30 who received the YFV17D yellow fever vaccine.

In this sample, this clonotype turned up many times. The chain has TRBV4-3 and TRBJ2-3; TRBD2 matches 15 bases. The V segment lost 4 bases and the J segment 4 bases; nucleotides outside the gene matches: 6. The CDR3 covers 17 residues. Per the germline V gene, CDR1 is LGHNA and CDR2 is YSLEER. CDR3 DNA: TGCGCCAGCAGCCTTCGGACTAGCGGGGGGGGTGCAGATACGCAGTATTTT. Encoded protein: CASSLRTSGGGADTQYF.

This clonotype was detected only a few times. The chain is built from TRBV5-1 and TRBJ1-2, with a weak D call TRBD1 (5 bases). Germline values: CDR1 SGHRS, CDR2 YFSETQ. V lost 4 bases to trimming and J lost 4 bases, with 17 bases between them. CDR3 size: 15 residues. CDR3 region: CASSPRLPGTYGYTF. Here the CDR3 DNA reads TGCGCCAGCAGCCCGCGTCTCCCAGGGACCTATGGCTACACCTTC.

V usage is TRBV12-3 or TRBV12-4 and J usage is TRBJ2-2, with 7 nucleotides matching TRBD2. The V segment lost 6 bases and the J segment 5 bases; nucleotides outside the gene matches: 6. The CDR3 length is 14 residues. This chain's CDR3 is CASSPGTKTGELFF. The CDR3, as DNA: TGTGCCAGCAGCCCAGGGACTAAGACCGGGGAGCTGTTTTTT.

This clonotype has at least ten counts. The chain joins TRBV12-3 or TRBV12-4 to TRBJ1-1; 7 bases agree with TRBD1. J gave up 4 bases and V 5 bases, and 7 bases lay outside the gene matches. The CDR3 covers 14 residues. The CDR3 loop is CASSTTGVGTEAFF. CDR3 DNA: TGTGCCAGCAGTACCACAGGGGTAGGCACTGAAGCTTTCTTT.

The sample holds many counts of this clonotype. Written as DNA, the CDR3 is TGTGCCAGCAGCTGGGGCTGGGAAGAGACCCAGTACTTC. Protein product: CASSWGWEETQYF. This chain uses TRBV5-5 with TRBJ2-5; possibly TRBD1 for D (5 bases). CDR3 length: 13 amino acids. The ends were cut back, 3 bases at V and 3 bases at J, with 9 bases in the middle. Germline assignment: CDR1 SGHKS and CDR2 YYEKEE (reference sequence).

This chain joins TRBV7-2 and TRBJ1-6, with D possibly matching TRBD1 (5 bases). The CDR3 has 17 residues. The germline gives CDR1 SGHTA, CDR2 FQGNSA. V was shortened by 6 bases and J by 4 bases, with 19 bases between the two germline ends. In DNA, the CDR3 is TGTGCCAGCAGTTGGGGGTCGTCGGTGGGGTATAATTCACCCCTCCACTTT. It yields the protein CASSWGSSVGYNSPLHF.

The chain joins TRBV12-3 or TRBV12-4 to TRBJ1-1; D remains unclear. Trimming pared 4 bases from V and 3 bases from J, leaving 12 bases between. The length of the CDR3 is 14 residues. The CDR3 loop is CASSSWFKDTEAFF. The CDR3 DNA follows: TGTGCCAGCAGTTCTTGGTTTAAGGACACTGAAGCTTTCTTT.

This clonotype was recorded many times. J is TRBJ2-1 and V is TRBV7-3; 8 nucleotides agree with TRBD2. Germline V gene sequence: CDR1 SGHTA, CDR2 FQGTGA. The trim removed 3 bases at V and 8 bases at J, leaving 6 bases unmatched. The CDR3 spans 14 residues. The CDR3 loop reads CASSFGGAFDEQFF. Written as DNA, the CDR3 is TGTGCCAGCAGCTTCGGGGGGGCCTTCGATGAGCAGTTCTTC.

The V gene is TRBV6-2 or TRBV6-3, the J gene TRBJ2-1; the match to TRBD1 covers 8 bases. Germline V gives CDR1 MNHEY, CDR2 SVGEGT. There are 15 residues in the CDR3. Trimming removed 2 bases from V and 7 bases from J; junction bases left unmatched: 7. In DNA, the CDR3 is TGTGCCAGCAGTTACGGTGGACAGGGAGTTAATGAGCAGTTCTTC. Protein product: CASSYGGQGVNEQFF.

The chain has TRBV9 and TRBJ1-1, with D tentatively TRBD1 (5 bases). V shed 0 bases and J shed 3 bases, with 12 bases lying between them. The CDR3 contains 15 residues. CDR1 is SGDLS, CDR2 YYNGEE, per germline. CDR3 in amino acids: CASSVGGRLDTEAFF. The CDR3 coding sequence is TGTGCCAGCAGCGTAGGGGGCAGGTTGGACACTGAAGCTTTCTTT.

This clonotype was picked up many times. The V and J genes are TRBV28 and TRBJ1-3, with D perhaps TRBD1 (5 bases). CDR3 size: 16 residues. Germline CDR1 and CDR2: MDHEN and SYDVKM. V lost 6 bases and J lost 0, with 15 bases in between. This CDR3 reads CASSLDGGISGNTIYF. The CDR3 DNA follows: TGTGCCAGCAGCCTAGATGGGGGAATCTCTGGAAACACCATATATTTT.

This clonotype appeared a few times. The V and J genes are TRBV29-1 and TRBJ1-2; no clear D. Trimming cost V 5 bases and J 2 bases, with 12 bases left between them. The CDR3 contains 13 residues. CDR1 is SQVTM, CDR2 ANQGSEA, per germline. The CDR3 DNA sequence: TGCAGCGTTTGGACCGGACTGAACTATGGCTACACCTTC. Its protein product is CSVWTGLNYGYTF. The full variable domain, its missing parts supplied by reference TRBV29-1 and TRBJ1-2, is SAVISQKPSRDICQRGTSLTIQCQVDSQVTMMFWYRQQPGQSLTLIATANQGSEATYESGFVIDKFPISRPNLTFSTLTVSNMSPEDSSIYLCSVWTGLNYGYTFGSGTRLTVV.

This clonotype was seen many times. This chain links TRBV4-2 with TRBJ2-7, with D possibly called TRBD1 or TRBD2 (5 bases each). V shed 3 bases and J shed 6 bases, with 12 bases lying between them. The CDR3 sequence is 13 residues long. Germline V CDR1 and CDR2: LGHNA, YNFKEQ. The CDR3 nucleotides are TGTGCCAGCAGCCATGTGGGGGAGTCCGAGCAGTACTTC. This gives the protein CASSHVGESEQYF.

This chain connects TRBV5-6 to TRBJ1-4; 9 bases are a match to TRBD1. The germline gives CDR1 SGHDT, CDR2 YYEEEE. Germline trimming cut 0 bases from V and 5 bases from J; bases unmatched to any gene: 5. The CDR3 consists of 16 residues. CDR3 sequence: CASSLGMGQGNEKLFF. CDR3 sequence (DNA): TGTGCCAGCAGCTTGGGAATGGGACAGGGAAATGAAAAACTGTTTTTT.

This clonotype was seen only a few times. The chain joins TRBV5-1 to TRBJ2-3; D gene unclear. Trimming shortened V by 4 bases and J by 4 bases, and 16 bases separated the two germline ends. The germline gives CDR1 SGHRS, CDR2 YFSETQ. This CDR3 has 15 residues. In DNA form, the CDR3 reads TGCGCCAGCAGCCCCAAGGTGGATGGGGCAGATACGCAGTATTTT. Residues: CASSPKVDGADTQYF.

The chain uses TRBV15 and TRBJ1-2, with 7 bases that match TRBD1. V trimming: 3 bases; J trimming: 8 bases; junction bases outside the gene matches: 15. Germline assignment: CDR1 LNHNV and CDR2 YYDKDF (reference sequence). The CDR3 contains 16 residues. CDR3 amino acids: CATSSTSRQGVRGYTF. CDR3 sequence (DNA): TGTGCCACCAGCAGTACCTCACGACAGGGAGTGAGAGGCTACACCTTC.

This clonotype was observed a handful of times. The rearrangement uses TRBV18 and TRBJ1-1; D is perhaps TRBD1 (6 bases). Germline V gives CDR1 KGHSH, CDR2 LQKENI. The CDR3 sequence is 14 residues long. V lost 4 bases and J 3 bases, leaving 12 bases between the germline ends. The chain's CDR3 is CASSRNREDTEAFF. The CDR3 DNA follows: TGTGCCAGCTCACGTAACAGGGAGGACACTGAAGCTTTCTTT.

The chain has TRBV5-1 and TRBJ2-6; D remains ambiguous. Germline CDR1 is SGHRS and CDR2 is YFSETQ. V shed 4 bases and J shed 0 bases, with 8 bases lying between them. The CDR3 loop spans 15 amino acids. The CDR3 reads CASSIEFSGANVLTF. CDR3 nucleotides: TGCGCCAGCAGCATCGAGTTCTCTGGGGCCAACGTCCTGACTTTC.

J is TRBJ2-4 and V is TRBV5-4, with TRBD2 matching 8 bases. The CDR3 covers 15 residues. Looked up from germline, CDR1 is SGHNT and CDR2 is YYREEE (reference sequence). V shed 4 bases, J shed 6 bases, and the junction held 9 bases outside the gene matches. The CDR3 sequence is CASSVVAGSGNIQYF. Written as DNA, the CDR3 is TGTGCCAGCAGCGTGGTAGCGGGGTCGGGAAACATTCAGTACTTC.

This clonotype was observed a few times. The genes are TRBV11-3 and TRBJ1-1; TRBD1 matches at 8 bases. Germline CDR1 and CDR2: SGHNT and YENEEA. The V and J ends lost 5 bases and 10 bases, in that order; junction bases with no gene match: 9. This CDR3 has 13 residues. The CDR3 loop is CASSGQGGLPAFF. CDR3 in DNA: TGTGCCAGCAGCGGACAGGGAGGTCTGCCAGCTTTCTTT.

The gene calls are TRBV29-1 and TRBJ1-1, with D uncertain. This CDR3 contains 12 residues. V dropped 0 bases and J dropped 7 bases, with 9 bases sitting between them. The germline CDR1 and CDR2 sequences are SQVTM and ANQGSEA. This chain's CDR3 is CSVEETVYEAFF. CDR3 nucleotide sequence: TGCAGCGTTGAAGAAACAGTGTATGAAGCTTTCTTT.

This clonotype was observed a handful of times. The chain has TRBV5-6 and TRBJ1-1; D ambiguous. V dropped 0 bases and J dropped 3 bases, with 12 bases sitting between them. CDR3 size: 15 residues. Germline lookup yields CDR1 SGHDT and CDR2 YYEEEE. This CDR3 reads CASSLVRGYYTEAFF. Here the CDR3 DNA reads TGTGCCAGCAGCTTGGTTCGGGGTTACTACACTGAAGCTTTCTTT.

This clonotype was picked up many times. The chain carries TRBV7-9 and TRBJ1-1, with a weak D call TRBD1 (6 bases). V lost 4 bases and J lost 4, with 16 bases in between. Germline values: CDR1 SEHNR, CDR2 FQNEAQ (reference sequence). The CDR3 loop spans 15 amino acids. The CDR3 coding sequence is TGTGCCAGCAGCTCTAGGGGGTCCCTAGTCACTGAAGCTTTCTTT. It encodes CASSSRGSLVTEAFF.

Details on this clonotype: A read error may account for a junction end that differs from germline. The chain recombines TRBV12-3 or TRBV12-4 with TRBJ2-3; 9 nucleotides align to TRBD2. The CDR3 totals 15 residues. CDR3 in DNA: TGTGCCAGCAGATTAGCGGGGGCTGTGCAGGATACGCAGTATTTT. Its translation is CASRLAGAVQDTQYF.

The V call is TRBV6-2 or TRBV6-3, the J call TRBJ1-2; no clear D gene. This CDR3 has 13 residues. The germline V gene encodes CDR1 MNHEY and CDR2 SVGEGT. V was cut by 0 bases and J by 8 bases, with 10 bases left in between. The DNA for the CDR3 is TGTGCCAGCAGTTACTCTCCGGGAAGGGGCTACACCTTC. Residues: CASSYSPGRGYTF.

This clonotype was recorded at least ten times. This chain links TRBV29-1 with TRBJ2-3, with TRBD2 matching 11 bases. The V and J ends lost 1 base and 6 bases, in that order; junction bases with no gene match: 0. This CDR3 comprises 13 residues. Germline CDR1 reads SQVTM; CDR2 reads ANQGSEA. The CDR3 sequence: CSVEGLAGDTQYF. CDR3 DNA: TGCAGCGTTGAAGGACTAGCGGGGGATACGCAGTATTTT.

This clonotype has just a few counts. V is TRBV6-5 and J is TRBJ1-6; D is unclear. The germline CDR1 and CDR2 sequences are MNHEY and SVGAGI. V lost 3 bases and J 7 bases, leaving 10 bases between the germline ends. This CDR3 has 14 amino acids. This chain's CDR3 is CASSYRPRNSPLHF. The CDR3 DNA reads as TGTGCCAGCAGTTATCGTCCTCGGAATTCACCCCTCCACTTT.

The CDR3 DNA sequence: TGCAGCGTTGAAGAGGGAAGAGGGGGCCCCTATGGCTACACCTTC. It specifies CSVEEGRGGPYGYTF. V is TRBV29-1 and J is TRBJ1-2, with 7 positions matching TRBD1. This CDR3 has 15 amino acids. Trimming cost V 0 bases and J 4 bases; bases outside gene matches: 8. Germline CDR1 and CDR2: SQVTM and ANQGSEA.

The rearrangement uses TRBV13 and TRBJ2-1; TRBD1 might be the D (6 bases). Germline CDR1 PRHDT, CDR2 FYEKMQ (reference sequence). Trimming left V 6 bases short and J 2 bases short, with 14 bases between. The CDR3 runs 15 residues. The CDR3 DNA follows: TGTGCCAGCAGTCGACCGGGGACACCCTACAATGAGCAGTTCTTC. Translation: CASSRPGTPYNEQFF.

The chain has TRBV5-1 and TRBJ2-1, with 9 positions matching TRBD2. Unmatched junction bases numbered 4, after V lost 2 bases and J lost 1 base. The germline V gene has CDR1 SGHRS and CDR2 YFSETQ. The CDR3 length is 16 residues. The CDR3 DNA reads TGCGCCAGCAGCTTATACAGCGGGGGGTCCTACAATGAGCAGTTCTTC. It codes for CASSLYSGGSYNEQFF.